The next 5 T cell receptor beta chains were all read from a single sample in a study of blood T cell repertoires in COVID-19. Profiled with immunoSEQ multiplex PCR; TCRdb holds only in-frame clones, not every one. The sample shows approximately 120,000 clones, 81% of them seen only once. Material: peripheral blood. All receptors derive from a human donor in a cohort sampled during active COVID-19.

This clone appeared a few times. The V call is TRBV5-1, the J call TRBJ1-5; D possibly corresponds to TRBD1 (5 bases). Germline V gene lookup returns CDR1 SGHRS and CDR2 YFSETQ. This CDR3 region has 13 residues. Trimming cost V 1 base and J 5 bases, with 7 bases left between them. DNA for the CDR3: TGCGCCAGCAGCTTGTTGACAGATCAGCCCCAGCATTTT. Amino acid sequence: CASSLLTDQPQHF.

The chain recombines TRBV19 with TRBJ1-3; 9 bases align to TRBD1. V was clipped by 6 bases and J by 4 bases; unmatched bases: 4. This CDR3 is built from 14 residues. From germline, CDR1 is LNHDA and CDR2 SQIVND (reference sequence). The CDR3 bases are TGTGCCAGTAGCTACACAGGGGGCGGAAACACCATATATTTT. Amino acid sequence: CASSYTGGGNTIYF.

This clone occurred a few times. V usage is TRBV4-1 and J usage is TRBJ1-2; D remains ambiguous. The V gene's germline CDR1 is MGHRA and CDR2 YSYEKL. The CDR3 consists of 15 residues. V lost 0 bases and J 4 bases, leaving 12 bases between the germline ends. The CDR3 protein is CASSQDPGRSYGYTF. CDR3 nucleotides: TGCGCCAGCAGCCAAGATCCTGGCAGGTCCTATGGCTACACCTTC.

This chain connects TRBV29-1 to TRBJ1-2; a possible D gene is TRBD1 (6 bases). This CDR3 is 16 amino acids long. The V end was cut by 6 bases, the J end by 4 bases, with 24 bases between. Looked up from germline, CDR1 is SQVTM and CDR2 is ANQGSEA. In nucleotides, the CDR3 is TGCAGCGTAATCGATCCGGTGCAGGGGCGGACCTATGGCTACACCTTC. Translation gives CSVIDPVQGRTYGYTF.

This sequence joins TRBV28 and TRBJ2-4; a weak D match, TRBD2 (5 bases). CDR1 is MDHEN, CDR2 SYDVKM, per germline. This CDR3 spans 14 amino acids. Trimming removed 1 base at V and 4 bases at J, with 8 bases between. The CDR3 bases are TGTGCCAGCAGTTTATTAGCGCCTAAAAACATTCAGTACTTC. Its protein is CASSLLAPKNIQYF.